Shown below are 6 T cell receptor beta chains from a single sample sequenced in a study of T cell changes during pregnancy in multiple sclerosis. The table came from immunoSEQ multiplex PCR; TCRdb's copy has only in-frame clones and leaves some out. This table has tens of thousands of clones, around 92% appearing once. The sample consisted of CD4+ T cells from peripheral blood mononuclear cells, taken in the second trimester of pregnancy. These receptors came from a female donor in good health, enrolled as a control in a pregnancy study.

The J gene is TRBJ2-7, the V gene TRBV7-2; 7 nucleotides align to TRBD2. The V gene end was trimmed by 2 bases and the J gene end by 4 bases; junction bases not matched to a gene: 8. Germline values: CDR1 SGHTA, CDR2 FQGNSA. The CDR3 has 15 residues. CDR3 protein: CASSLMGGRAYEQYF. CDR3 in DNA: TGTGCCAGCAGCTTAATGGGGGGGAGGGCATACGAGCAGTACTTC.

The chain couples TRBV5-1 to TRBJ1-1, with D perhaps matching TRBD1 (5 bases). Germline V CDR1 and CDR2: SGHRS, YFSETQ. Trimming cost V 1 base and J 0 bases, with 13 bases left between them. The length of the CDR3 is 16 residues. For the CDR3, the DNA is TGCGCCAGCAGCTTGTCAGGGAACCTCATGAACACTGAAGCTTTCTTT. Protein: CASSLSGNLMNTEAFF.

The chain combines TRBV7-9 with TRBJ2-2; a weak D match, TRBD1 (8 bases). In germline, CDR1 is SEHNR, CDR2 FQNEAQ (reference sequence). This CDR3 is 19 amino acids long. Trimming took off 5 bases at V and 2 bases at J, with 24 bases between the two ends. The CDR3 here is CASSKGYRGGTPNTGELFF. In nucleotides, the CDR3 is TGTGCCAGCAGCAAAGGTTACAGGGGGGGGACTCCAAACACCGGGGAGCTGTTTTTT.

This clone was detected once. This chain joins TRBV19 and TRBJ2-1; 8 nucleotides line up with TRBD2. Germline V gives CDR1 LNHDA, CDR2 SQIVND (reference sequence). The CDR3 sequence is 13 residues long. V lost 6 bases to trimming and J lost 10 bases; unmatched junction nucleotides: 8. The CDR3, as DNA: TGTGCCAGTAGGGCGGCGGGAGGCGGGGAGCAGTTCTTC. The encoded protein is CASRAAGGGEQFF.

This rearrangement joins TRBV18 to TRBJ1-1; perhaps TRBD1 as D (5 bases). Looked up from germline, CDR1 is KGHSH and CDR2 is LQKENI. Trimming removed 3 bases from V and 1 base from J, with 15 bases in between. The CDR3 contains 16 residues. The chain's CDR3 is CASSPGGGMGNTEAFF. CDR3 sequence (DNA): TGTGCCAGCTCACCCGGCGGGGGTATGGGGAACACTGAAGCTTTCTTT.

The chain employs TRBV14 and TRBJ1-1; D not certain. Germline CDR1 is SGHDN and CDR2 is FVKESK. This CDR3 region has 14 residues. V lost 1 base and J 4 bases, leaving 10 bases between the germline ends. The CDR3 DNA sequence: TGTGCCAGCAGCCAAGCCCCAGTATCCACTGAAGCTTTCTTT. Its protein product is CASSQAPVSTEAFF.